This T cell receptor (beta chain) was sequenced during a study of brain T cells in children with intractable seizures. Study conclusions and caveats: Absence of clones before surgery may stem from lower sequencing depth.

Using immunoSEQ multiplex PCR, the repertoire was profiled, and TCRdb retains in-frame clones only, with some absent. The sample yields about 76,000 clones, 85% to 95% seen once. About this clone itself: Antigen: not known.

The germline gives CDR1 LGHNA, CDR2 YNFKEQ. V was pared by 3 bases and J by 7 bases, with 8 bases of the junction left unmatched. The CDR3 totals 16 residues. Sequencing was limited to surgery cases with top T cell transcript signatures in brain tissue. The TCR comes from a boy in the first two years of life with tuberous sclerosis and intractable seizures. The sample in question was peripheral blood, obtained at surgery. The V gene is TRBV4-2, the J gene TRBJ2-1, with 11 bases aligning to TRBD2. CDR3 coding DNA: TGTGCCAGCAGCCAGCAACTAGCGGGAGAGAGAAATGAGCAGTTCTTC. Amino acid sequence: CASSQQLAGERNEQFF.